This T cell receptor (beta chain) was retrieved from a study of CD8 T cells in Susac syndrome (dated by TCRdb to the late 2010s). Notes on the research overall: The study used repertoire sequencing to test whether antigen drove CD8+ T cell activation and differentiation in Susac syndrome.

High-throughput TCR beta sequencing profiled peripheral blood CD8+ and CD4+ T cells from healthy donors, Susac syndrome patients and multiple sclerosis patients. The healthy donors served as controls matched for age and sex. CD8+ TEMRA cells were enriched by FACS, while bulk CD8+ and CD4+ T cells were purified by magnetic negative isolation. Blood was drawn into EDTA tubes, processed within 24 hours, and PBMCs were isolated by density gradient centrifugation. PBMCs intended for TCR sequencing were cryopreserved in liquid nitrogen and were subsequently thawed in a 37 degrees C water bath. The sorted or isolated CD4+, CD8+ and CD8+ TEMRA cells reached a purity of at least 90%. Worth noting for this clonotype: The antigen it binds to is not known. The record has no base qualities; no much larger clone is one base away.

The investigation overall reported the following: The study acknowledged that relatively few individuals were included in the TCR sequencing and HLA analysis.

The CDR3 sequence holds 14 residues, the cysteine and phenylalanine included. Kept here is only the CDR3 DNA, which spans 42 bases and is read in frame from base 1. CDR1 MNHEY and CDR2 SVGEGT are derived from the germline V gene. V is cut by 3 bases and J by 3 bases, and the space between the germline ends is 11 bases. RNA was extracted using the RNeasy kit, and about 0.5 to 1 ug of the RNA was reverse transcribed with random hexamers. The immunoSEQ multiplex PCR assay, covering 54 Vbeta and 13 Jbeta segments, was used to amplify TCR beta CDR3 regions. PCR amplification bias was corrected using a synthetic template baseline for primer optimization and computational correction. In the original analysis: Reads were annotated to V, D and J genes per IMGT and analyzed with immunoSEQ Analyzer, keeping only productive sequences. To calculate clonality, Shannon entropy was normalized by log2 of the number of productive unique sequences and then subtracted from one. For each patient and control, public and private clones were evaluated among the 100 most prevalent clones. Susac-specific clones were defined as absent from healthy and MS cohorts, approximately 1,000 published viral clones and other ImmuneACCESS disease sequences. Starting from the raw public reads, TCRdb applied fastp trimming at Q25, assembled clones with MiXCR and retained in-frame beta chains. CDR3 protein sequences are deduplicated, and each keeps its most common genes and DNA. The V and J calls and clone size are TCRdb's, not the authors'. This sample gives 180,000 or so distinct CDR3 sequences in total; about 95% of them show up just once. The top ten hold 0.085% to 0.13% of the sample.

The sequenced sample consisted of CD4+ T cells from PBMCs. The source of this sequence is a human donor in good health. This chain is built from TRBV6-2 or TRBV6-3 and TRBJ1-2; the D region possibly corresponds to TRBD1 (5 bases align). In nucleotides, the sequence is TGTGCCAGCAGTTATCACGGGACCTACTATGGCTACACCTTC. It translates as CASSYHGTYYGYTF.